This T cell receptor beta chain emerged from a study of blood T cells in healthy people across ages. V shed 4 bases and J shed 5 bases, with 21 bases lying between them. The CDR3 covers 17 residues. The germline CDR1 and CDR2 sequences are SGHDT and YYEEEE. Together with a sample-barcoded 5' primer, a J-beta primer mix was included in a second PCR lasting 7 to 11 cycles. TCRdb redid the calling of the 5' RACE reads with MiXCR, one entry per CDR3 protein. This sample has 1,800,000 or so distinct CDR3 sequences, with 35% to 50% found just once. With respect to this clonotype: The CDR3 end shows no conserved phenylalanine or tryptophan, and so a read error is likely.

Sequenced: blood. The source of this sequence is a human donor in good health. V gene TRBV5-6 combines with J gene TRBJ2-2; a possible D gene is TRBD2 (6 bases). CDR3 residues: CASSPKWGDGATGELFC. CDR3 DNA sequence: TGTGCCAGCAGCCCAAAATGGGGGGACGGGGCGACCGGGGAGCTGTTTTGT.